These T cell receptor beta chains were read from a single sample in a study of blood T cell repertoires in COVID-19. Sequencing was performed with immunoSEQ multiplex PCR; in TCRdb, only in-frame clones are kept and a portion is missing. The repertoire holds 100,000 to 150,000 clones, with roughly four fifths as singletons. Sequenced material: peripheral blood. These TCRs come from a woman between 55 and 75 years old with acute or convalescent COVID-19. CDR3s include the opening cysteine and the closing phenylalanine or tryptophan.

V,J,CDR3
TRBV19,TRBJ1-2,CASSLQGNYGYTF
TRBV6-5,TRBJ1-1,CASSYSIEGWNTEAFF
TRBV6-5,TRBJ2-3,CASSSGMVADTQYF
TRBV19,TRBJ1-4,CASSTRTGGWGNEKLFF
TRBV14,TRBJ2-7,CASSRNFQGAEQYF
TRBV5-6,TRBJ2-5,CASSSFSSETQYF
TRBV5-6,TRBJ1-2,CASSRQGPSTF
TRBV2,TRBJ2-5,CASKPQGRGWPETQYF
TRBV18,TRBJ2-1,CASSPAGEREQFF
TRBV12-3/TRBV12-4,TRBJ1-2,CASSRDRISYTF
TRBV2,TRBJ2-5,CASRDRTSGGRTQYF
TRBV3-1/TRBV3-2,TRBJ1-2,CASSWTGEPNYGYTF
TRBV19,TRBJ1-3,CATRQQVSGNTIYF
TRBV5-4,TRBJ2-5,CASSPTVPGKRETQYF
TRBV12-5,TRBJ1-2,CASGWGRGGHYGYTF
TRBV10-2,TRBJ2-7,CASRGQTYEQYF
TRBV7-6,TRBJ2-7,CASSLGTSGRYEQYF
TRBV19,TRBJ1-2,CASSPWSRDGYTF
TRBV3-1/TRBV3-2,TRBJ1-2,CASSPLSQGGYTF
TRBV7-9,TRBJ1-6,CASSLPGGESPLHF
TRBV29-1,TRBJ1-1,CSVVGGTSTEAFF
TRBV12-3/TRBV12-4,TRBJ2-1,CASSPVGGHEQFF
TRBV25-1,TRBJ1-2,CASSAGGYGYTF
TRBV3-1/TRBV3-2,TRBJ2-7,CASSLPYNPPRDSSYEQYF
TRBV7-9,TRBJ2-3,CASSFKDTQYF
TRBV7-2,TRBJ2-7,CASSLALQPYEQYF
TRBV27,TRBJ1-2,CASSLIGAPTNDGYTF
TRBV6-6,TRBJ1-2,CASGGQGWDGYTF
TRBV30,TRBJ2-3,CAWSVVGGADTQYF
TRBV30,TRBJ2-2,CAWSDTGTSIWGRTGELFF
TRBV9,TRBJ2-3,CASSVGLGAVDTQYF
TRBV5-1,TRBJ1-1,CASSSFLNTEAFF
TRBV19,TRBJ1-1,CASRIGGKTEAFF
TRBV10-2,TRBJ2-1,CASSIVRGNEQFF
TRBV4-2,TRBJ1-2,CASSQGGGSYGYTF
TRBV5-4,TRBJ1-6,CASSLDSSYNSPLHF
TRBV11-3,TRBJ2-1,CASSPRTSGVDEQFF
TRBV18,TRBJ2-2,CASSPPGQGGTGELFF
TRBV5-4,TRBJ1-1,CASREWTGLNTEAFF
TRBV29-1,TRBJ2-7,CSVGEGAAEQYF